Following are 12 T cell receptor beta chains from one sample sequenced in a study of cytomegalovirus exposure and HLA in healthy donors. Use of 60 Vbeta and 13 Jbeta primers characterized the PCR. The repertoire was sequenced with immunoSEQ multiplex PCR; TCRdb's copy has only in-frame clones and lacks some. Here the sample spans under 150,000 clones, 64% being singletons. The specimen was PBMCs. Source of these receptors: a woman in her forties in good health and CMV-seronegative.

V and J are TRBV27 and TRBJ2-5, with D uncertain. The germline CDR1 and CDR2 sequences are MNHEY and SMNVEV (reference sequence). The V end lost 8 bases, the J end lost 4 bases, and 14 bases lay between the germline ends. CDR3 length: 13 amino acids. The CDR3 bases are TGTGCCAGCTCGCCGCGGCGGAGAGAGACCCAGTACTTC. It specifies CASSPRRRETQYF.

CDR3 in amino acids: CASSLTGTNEKLFF. CDR3 nucleotides: TGCGCCAGCAGCTTGACTGGAACTAATGAAAAACTGTTTTTT. The V gene is TRBV5-1, the J gene TRBJ1-4; D gene unclear. The CDR3 has 14 amino acids. Germline CDR1 reads SGHRS; CDR2 reads YFSETQ. Trimming took 1 base from V and 1 from J, leaving 5 bases between them.

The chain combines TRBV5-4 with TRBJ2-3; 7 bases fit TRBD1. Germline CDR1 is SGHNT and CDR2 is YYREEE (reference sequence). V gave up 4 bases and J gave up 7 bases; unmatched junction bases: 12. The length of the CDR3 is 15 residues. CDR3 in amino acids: CASSPGTALDHTQYF. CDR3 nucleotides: TGTGCCAGCAGCCCTGGGACAGCTCTCGATCATACGCAGTATTTT. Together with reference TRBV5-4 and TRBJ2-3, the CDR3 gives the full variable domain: ETGVTQSPTHLIKTRGQQVTLRCSSQSGHNTVSWYQQALGQGPQFIFQYYREEENGRGNFPPRFSGLQFPNYSSELNVNALELDDSALYLCASSPGTALDHTQYFGPGTRLTVL.

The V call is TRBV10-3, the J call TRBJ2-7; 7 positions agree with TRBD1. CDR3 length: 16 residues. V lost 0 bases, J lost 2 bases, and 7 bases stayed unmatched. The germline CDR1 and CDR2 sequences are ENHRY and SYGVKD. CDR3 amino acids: CAISESGQDLTYEQYF. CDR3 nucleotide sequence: TGTGCCATCAGTGAGTCAGGACAGGACCTAACCTACGAGCAGTACTTC.

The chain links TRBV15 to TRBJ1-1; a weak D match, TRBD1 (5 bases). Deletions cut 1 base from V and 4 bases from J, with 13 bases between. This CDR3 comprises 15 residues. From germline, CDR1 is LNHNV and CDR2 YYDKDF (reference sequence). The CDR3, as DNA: TGTGCCACCAGCAGAGGGAGGGGCGCGGGCACTGAAGCTTTCTTT. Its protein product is CATSRGRGAGTEAFF.

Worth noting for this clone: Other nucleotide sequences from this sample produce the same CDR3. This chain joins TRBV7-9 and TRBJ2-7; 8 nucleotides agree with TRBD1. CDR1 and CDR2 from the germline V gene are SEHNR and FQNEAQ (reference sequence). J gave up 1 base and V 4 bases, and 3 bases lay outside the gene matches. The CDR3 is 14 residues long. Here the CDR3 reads CASSSRDRSYEQYF. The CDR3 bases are TGTGCCAGCAGCTCTAGGGACAGGTCCTACGAGCAGTACTTC.

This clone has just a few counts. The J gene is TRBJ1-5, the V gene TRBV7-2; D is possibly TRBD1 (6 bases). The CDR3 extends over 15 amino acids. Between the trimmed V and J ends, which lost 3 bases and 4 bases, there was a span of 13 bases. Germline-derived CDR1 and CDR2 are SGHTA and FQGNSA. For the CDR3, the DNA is TGTGCCAGCAGCTTCTCCACAGGGCTAAATCAGCCCCAGCATTTT. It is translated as CASSFSTGLNQPQHF. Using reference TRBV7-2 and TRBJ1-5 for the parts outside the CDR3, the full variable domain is GAGVSQSPSNKVTEKGKDVELRCDPISGHTALYWYRQSLGQGLEFLIYFQGNSAPDKSGLPSDRFSAERTGGSVSTLTIQRTQQEDSAVYLCASSFSTGLNQPQHFGDGTRLSIL.

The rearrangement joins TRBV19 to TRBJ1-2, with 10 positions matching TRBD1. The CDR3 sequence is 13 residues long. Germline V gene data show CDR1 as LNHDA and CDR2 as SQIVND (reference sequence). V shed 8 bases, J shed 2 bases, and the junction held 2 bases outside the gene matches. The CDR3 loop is CASEGQGNYGYTF. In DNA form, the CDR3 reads TGTGCCAGTGAGGGACAGGGGAACTATGGCTACACCTTC.

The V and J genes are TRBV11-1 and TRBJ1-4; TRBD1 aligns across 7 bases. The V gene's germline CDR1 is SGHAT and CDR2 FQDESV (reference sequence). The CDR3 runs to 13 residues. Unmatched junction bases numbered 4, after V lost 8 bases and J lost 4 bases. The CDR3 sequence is CASVGQYNEKLFF. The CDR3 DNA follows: TGTGCCAGCGTGGGACAGTATAATGAAAAACTGTTTTTT.

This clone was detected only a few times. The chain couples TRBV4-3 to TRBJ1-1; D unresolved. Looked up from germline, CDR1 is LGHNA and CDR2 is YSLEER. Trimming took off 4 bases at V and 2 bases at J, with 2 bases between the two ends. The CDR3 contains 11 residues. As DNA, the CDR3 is TGCGCCAGCAGCCTAAACACTGAAGCTTTCTTT. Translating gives CASSLNTEAFF.

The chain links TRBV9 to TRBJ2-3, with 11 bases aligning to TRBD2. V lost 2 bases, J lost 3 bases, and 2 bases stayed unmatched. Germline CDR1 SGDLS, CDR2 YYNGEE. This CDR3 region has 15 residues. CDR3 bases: TGTGCCAGCAGCGTCATAGCGGGGGGGACAGATACGCAGTATTTT. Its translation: CASSVIAGGTDTQYF.

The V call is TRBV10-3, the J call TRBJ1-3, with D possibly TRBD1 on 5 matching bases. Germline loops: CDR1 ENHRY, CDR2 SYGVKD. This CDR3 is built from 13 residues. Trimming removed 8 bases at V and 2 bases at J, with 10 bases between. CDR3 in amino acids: CAISWGAGNTIYF. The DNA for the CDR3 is TGTGCCATCTCATGGGGGGCTGGAAACACCATATATTTT.